The 15 T cell receptor beta chains in this list originate from one sample, sequenced in a study of cytomegalovirus exposure and HLA in healthy donors. Primers: 60 Vbeta forward and 13 Jbeta reverse. This table comes from immunoSEQ multiplex PCR, and its TCRdb copy is limited to in-frame clones, with some not included. Found here are about 95,000 clones, 82% of them singletons; the top ten hold 3% to 3.5%. Sequencing was done on a sample of PBMCs. The receptors stem from a man aged 25 to 40 in good health and CMV-seropositive.

This clone was counted only a few times. The chain recombines TRBV6-5 with TRBJ1-1; the D gene is possibly TRBD1 (5 bases). The germline gives CDR1 MNHEY, CDR2 SVGAGI. V was shortened by 0 bases and J by 6 bases, with 14 bases between the two germline ends. CDR3 size: 15 residues. In nucleotides, the CDR3 is TGTGCCAGCAGTTACTCGATGGTCAGGGTCGCTGAAGCTTTCTTT. This gives the protein CASSYSMVRVAEAFF.

This clone has just a few counts. CDR3 loop: CASSSSGASAPLHF. The CDR3, as DNA: TGTGCCAGCTCATCTTCAGGGGCCTCGGCACCCCTCCACTTT. The gene calls are TRBV18 and TRBJ1-6; D might be TRBD1 (6 bases). In germline, CDR1 is KGHSH, CDR2 LQKENI. V was shortened by 5 bases and J by 11 bases, with 16 bases between the two germline ends. The CDR3 has 14 residues. Variable domain in full (rest from reference TRBV18 and TRBJ1-6): NAGVMQNPRHLVRRRGQEARLRCSPMKGHSHVYWYRQLPEEGLKFMVYLQKENIIDESGMPKERFSAEFPKEGPSILRIQQVVRGDSAAYFCASSSSGASAPLHFGNGTRLTVT.

The V and J genes are TRBV6-1 and TRBJ1-4; possible D gene TRBD1, 6 bases. V shed 3 bases and J shed 9 bases, with 23 bases lying between them. Germline CDR1 MNHNS, CDR2 SASEGT. The CDR3 covers 17 residues. In DNA form, the CDR3 reads TGTGCCAGCAGTGACAGACAGGCCTACCAACCCCAGAAAAAACTGTTTTTT. Protein: CASSDRQAYQPQKKLFF.

V and J are TRBV29-1 and TRBJ1-1; weak D call: TRBD1 (5 bases). Germline V gene data show CDR1 as SQVTM and CDR2 as ANQGSEA. This CDR3 region has 15 residues. Trimming took off 3 bases at V and 1 base at J, with 15 bases between the two ends. CDR3 protein: CSVEAWATGNTEAFF. The CDR3 coding sequence is TGCAGCGTTGAGGCATGGGCCACAGGGAACACTGAAGCTTTCTTT.

This clone was picked up one time. The chain carries TRBV15 and TRBJ2-1, with a tentative D call TRBD2 (6 bases). The germline V and J ends were trimmed by 0 bases and 0 bases, with 9 bases remaining between them. Germline V CDR1 and CDR2: LNHNV, YYDKDF (reference sequence). CDR3 length equals 16 residues. As DNA, the CDR3 is TGTGCCACCAGCAGAGATGCTAGCGTCTCCTACAATGAGCAGTTCTTC. Translating gives CATSRDASVSYNEQFF.

This clone was detected only once. This chain joins TRBV29-1 and TRBJ2-1; 7 bases are a match to TRBD2. J lost 7 bases, V lost 3 bases, and 24 bases had no gene match. CDR3 size: 19 residues. Germline CDR1 is SQVTM and CDR2 is ANQGSEA. DNA of the CDR3: TGCAGCGTTGAGGGCTTTGGGCGGGAGTCCCTCGCCCGAAGGAATGAGCAGTTCTTC. Its protein is CSVEGFGRESLARRNEQFF.

The chain couples TRBV7-2 to TRBJ1-6, with TRBD1 identical over 7 bases. The CDR3 spans 15 residues. The germline V gene has CDR1 SGHTA and CDR2 FQGNSA. The V segment lost 5 bases and the J segment 9 bases; nucleotides outside the gene matches: 10. The CDR3 here is CASSQSDRVRSPLHF. Here the CDR3 DNA reads TGTGCCAGCAGCCAATCCGACAGGGTCCGTTCACCCCTCCACTTT.

The CDR3 spells CASSWGSGRDEQFF. The CDR3 DNA follows: TGTGCCAGCAGCTGGGGTAGCGGGAGAGATGAGCAGTTCTTC. The chain is built from TRBV7-2 and TRBJ2-1, with 9 bases lining up with TRBD2. Germline V CDR1 and CDR2: SGHTA, FQGNSA. The CDR3 spans 14 residues. V lost 4 bases to trimming and J lost 8 bases; unmatched junction nucleotides: 6.

This chain links TRBV7-2 with TRBJ2-7; no clear D gene. The V end was cut by 1 base, the J end by 0 bases, with 10 bases between. This CDR3 is built from 15 residues. Per the germline V gene, CDR1 is SGHTA and CDR2 is FQGNSA. The CDR3 sequence is CASSLDPGSSYEQYF. As DNA, the CDR3 is TGTGCCAGCAGCTTAGACCCCGGGTCCTCCTACGAGCAGTACTTC.

V gene TRBV7-2 combines with J gene TRBJ2-1, with 7 bases matching TRBD2. The CDR3 is made up of 15 amino acids. Germline CDR1 and CDR2: SGHTA and FQGNSA. Trimming at V came to 5 bases and at J to 5 bases, leaving 9 bases not matched to a gene. The CDR3 DNA reads TGTGCCAGCAGCCCAACCGGGACTACAAACAATGAGCAGTTCTTC. Its protein product is CASSPTGTTNNEQFF.

The rearrangement uses TRBV7-2 and TRBJ1-4; D is possibly TRBD1 (6 bases). Trimming removed 6 bases at V and 0 bases at J, with 14 bases between. The CDR3 is 16 residues long. Germline V gene data show CDR1 as SGHTA and CDR2 as FQGNSA. The CDR3 here is CASRPAGGSTNEKLFF. CDR3 nucleotide sequence: TGTGCCAGCAGGCCAGCGGGGGGCTCAACTAATGAAAAACTGTTTTTT.

This sequence joins TRBV5-4 and TRBJ2-5; D gene unclear. V lost 3 bases to trimming and J lost 5 bases, with 14 bases between them. The CDR3 consists of 14 residues. Germline lookup yields CDR1 SGHNT and CDR2 YYREEE (reference sequence). The CDR3 DNA sequence: TGTGCCAGCAGCTCGCGGCAGTTACGGGAGACCCAGTACTTC. Translation: CASSSRQLRETQYF.

The J gene is TRBJ2-7, the V gene TRBV27; 7 bases fit TRBD2. The V gene's germline CDR1 is MNHEY and CDR2 SMNVEV (reference sequence). The CDR3 loop spans 14 amino acids. Losses at the gene ends were 4 bases for V and 3 bases for J; bases not matched to a gene: 6. The DNA for the CDR3 is TGTGCCAGCAGTTGGCGGGAGAACCTCTACGAGCAGTACTTC. It specifies CASSWRENLYEQYF.

This clone occurred a few times. The J gene is TRBJ2-1, the V gene TRBV18; the match to TRBD1 covers 9 bases. Germline CDR1 reads KGHSH; CDR2 reads LQKENI. CDR3 size: 16 residues. V gave up 8 bases and J gave up 0 bases; unmatched junction bases: 8. In DNA, the CDR3 is TGTGCCAGCCAGGGGACAGGGCCCGACTCCTACAATGAGCAGTTCTTC. Protein sequence: CASQGTGPDSYNEQFF.

The chain recombines TRBV5-1 with TRBJ1-2, with 7 bases lining up with TRBD1. The CDR3 length is 15 residues. The J segment lost 6 bases and the V segment lost 3 bases, leaving 11 bases of the junction unmatched. Germline lookup yields CDR1 SGHRS and CDR2 YFSETQ. Here the CDR3 DNA reads TGCGCCAGCAGCTCAGAGCCCGGGACAGCGGATGGCTACACCTTC. Protein: CASSSEPGTADGYTF. Combining the CDR3 with reference TRBV5-1 and TRBJ1-2 gives the whole variable domain KAGVTQTPRYLIKTRGQQVTLSCSPISGHRSVSWYQQTPGQGLQFLFEYFSETQRNKGNFPGRFSGRQFSNSRSEMNVSTLELGDSALYLCASSSEPGTADGYTFGSGTRLTVV.